What follows are 30 T cell receptor beta chains derived from one specimen sequenced in a study of human T cells and chemical hapten exposure. Regarding time point: patch test 1, 2 weeks after DPC sensitization. Treatment specified: therapeutic diphenylcyclopropenone sensitization with weekly scalp DPC. MiXCR, run by TCRdb on the RACE reads, gives a single entry per CDR3 protein. Of some 81,000 distinct CDR3 sequences listed, roughly 7.1% are singletons. The sequencing here drew on whole blood, taken in connection with sensitization to the hapten diphenylcyclopropenone (DPC). Receptors were obtained from a woman in her 30s with alopecia areata. Some clones in this sample may be carry-over from other donors' samples.

This clonotype occurred a few times. The rearrangement links TRBV29-1 to TRBJ1-1; no clear D. CDR3 length equals 10 residues. The V and J ends lost 4 bases and 3 bases respectively, with 3 bases between them. Germline V gives CDR1 SQVTM, CDR2 ANQGSEA. CDR3 coding DNA: TGCAGCGTTGGGGACACTGAAGCTTTCTTT. Protein sequence: CSVGDTEAFF.

This clonotype was seen many times. The chain is built from TRBV6-2 or TRBV6-3 and TRBJ2-1; D gene unclear. V was shortened by 7 bases and J by 2 bases, with 9 bases between the two germline ends. The CDR3 consists of 13 residues. CDR1 is MNHEY and CDR2 is SVGEGT in the germline V gene. The CDR3 loop is CASNDIPYNEQFF. The CDR3 DNA is TGTGCCAGCAACGATATCCCCTACAATGAGCAGTTCTTC.

This chain links TRBV7-2 with TRBJ1-1, with 7 bases lining up with TRBD1. Per germline, CDR1 SGHTA and CDR2 FQGNSA. Losses at the gene ends were 5 bases for V and 0 bases for J; bases not matched to a gene: 12. The CDR3 contains 17 residues. CDR3 coding DNA: TGTGCCAGCAGCCGCTTGACAGGTAGGGGGCTGAACACTGAAGCTTTCTTT. It codes for CASSRLTGRGLNTEAFF.

This clonotype appeared many times. The CDR3 region is CSARSGTDSGNTIYF. DNA of the CDR3: TGCAGTGCTAGGTCTGGGACCGACTCTGGAAACACCATATATTTT. V gene TRBV20-1 combines with J gene TRBJ1-3; D is possibly TRBD1 (5 bases). Germline V gene lookup returns CDR1 DFQATT and CDR2 SNEGSKA (reference sequence). Trimming took 3 bases from V and 0 from J, leaving 12 bases between them. The CDR3 consists of 15 residues.

In this sample, this clonotype turned up many times. The rearrangement joins TRBV12-3 or TRBV12-4 to TRBJ2-5; 11 bases are shared with TRBD2. J was trimmed by 2 bases and V by 4 bases; bases with no gene match: 12. The CDR3 spans 18 residues. Here the CDR3 DNA reads TGTGCCAGCAGTTCTACACTAGCGGGGGAGCAGACTCAAGAGACCCAGTACTTC. Translating gives CASSSTLAGEQTQETQYF.

This clonotype has at least ten counts. The chain couples TRBV7-3 to TRBJ2-3; D gene uncertain. The germline V and J ends were trimmed by 4 bases and 6 bases, with 14 bases remaining between them. From germline, CDR1 is SGHTA and CDR2 FQGTGA. This CDR3 is built from 14 residues. The CDR3 DNA reads as TGTGCCAGCAGCTCCCCCCGGGTCGGGGATACGCAGTATTTT. Translated: CASSSPRVGDTQYF.

This clonotype was recorded at least ten times. V is TRBV11-2 and J is TRBJ1-1; 8 bases line up with TRBD1. In germline, CDR1 is SGHAT, CDR2 FQNNGV. The CDR3 length is 15 residues. Trimming took 4 bases from V and 3 from J; bases not matched to a gene: 7. CDR3 DNA sequence: TGTGCCAGCAGCTCAAGAGTCAGGGGGCACACTGAAGCTTTCTTT. Amino acids: CASSSRVRGHTEAFF. Supplemented by reference TRBV11-2 and TRBJ1-1, the full variable domain reads EAGVAQSPRYKIIEKRQSVAFWCNPISGHATLYWYQQILGQGPKLLIQFQNNGVVDDSQLPKDRFSAERLKGVDSTLKIQPAKLEDSAVYLCASSSRVRGHTEAFFGQGTRLTVV.

This clonotype was counted many times. The chain has TRBV29-1 and TRBJ2-3; a weak D match, TRBD1 (5 bases). Trimming left V 5 bases short and J 6 bases short, with 12 bases between. This CDR3 comprises 12 residues. CDR1 SQVTM and CDR2 ANQGSEA come from the germline V gene. CDR3 sequence reads: CSVSARADTQYF. Written as DNA, the CDR3 is TGCAGCGTTTCAGCCAGGGCCGATACGCAGTATTTT.

The rearrangement joins TRBV5-4 to TRBJ2-2; 9 bases fit TRBD1. V shed 2 bases and J 4 bases; nucleotides not matched to a gene: 3. The CDR3 covers 15 residues. Germline loops: CDR1 SGHNT, CDR2 YYREEE (reference sequence). The DNA of the CDR3 is TGTGCCAGCAGCTTACAGGGGGCTGGCACCGGGGAGCTGTTTTTT. This gives the protein CASSLQGAGTGELFF. Complete variable domain (other parts from reference TRBV5-4 and TRBJ2-2): ETGVTQSPTHLIKTRGQQVTLRCSSQSGHNTVSWYQQALGQGPQFIFQYYREEENGRGNFPPRFSGLQFPNYSSELNVNALELDDSALYLCASSLQGAGTGELFFGEGSRLTVL.

This clonotype was counted only a few times. The V gene is TRBV9, the J gene TRBJ1-2, with no clear D. V lost 3 bases to trimming and J lost 6 bases, with 12 bases between them. The CDR3 covers 13 residues. CDR1 SGDLS and CDR2 YYNGEE come from the germline V gene. The CDR3 is CASSATTAHGYTF. CDR3 in DNA: TGTGCCAGCAGCGCTACTACAGCCCATGGCTACACCTTC.

This clonotype was detected ten times or more. The gene calls are TRBV5-1 and TRBJ2-1; D gene ambiguous. This CDR3 contains 13 residues. Germline assignment: CDR1 SGHRS and CDR2 YFSETQ. Trimming removed 9 bases at V and 1 base at J, with 11 bases between. The CDR3 protein is CATQIDSYNEQFF. CDR3 DNA sequence: TGCGCCACCCAAATCGATTCCTACAATGAGCAGTTCTTC.

This clonotype was recorded a few times. The rearrangement links TRBV18 to TRBJ2-2; the D call may be TRBD1 or TRBD2 (5 bases each). Trimming removed 5 bases from V and 0 bases from J, with 13 bases in between. The CDR3 runs to 16 residues. Germline-derived CDR1 and CDR2 are KGHSH and LQKENI. The CDR3 DNA follows: TGTGCCAGCTCATCCCGAGAGGGACCGAACACCGGGGAGCTGTTTTTT. It specifies CASSSREGPNTGELFF.

The table lists this clonotype with a few counts. This chain joins TRBV20-1 and TRBJ2-3, with 13 bases aligning to TRBD2. The germline CDR1 and CDR2 sequences are DFQATT and SNEGSKA (reference sequence). V shed 4 bases, J shed 1 base, and the junction held 5 bases outside the gene matches. The CDR3 runs 16 residues. The CDR3 here is CSAILTSGGGTDTQYF. The CDR3 DNA sequence: TGCAGTGCTATCCTAACTAGCGGGGGGGGCACAGATACGCAGTATTTT.

The chain recombines TRBV30 with TRBJ2-1; TRBD2 matches 9 bases. This CDR3 is built from 14 residues. In germline, CDR1 is GTSNPN, CDR2 SVGIG (reference sequence). The trim removed 3 bases at V and 6 bases at J, leaving 6 bases unmatched. CDR3 bases: TGTGCCTGGAGCAGTCTAGCGGGACCCAATGAGCAGTTCTTC. Protein sequence: CAWSSLAGPNEQFF.

V is TRBV13 and J is TRBJ2-3; tentatively, D is TRBD1 or TRBD2 (5 bases each). The germline gives CDR1 PRHDT, CDR2 FYEKMQ (reference sequence). The CDR3 sequence is 13 residues long. Trimming stripped 10 bases from V and 6 bases from J, with 17 bases between. Here the CDR3 reads CAIAQTGLDTQYF. CDR3 DNA sequence: TGTGCCATCGCCCAAACGGGGCTGGATACGCAGTATTTT.

This clonotype was detected ten times or more. The chain recombines TRBV20-1 with TRBJ2-1; D unclear. Germline V gene data show CDR1 as DFQATT and CDR2 as SNEGSKA (reference sequence). This CDR3 is 12 amino acids long. Trimming stripped 4 bases from V and 8 bases from J, with 12 bases between. The DNA for the CDR3 is TGCAGTGCTACCCCGGTTTGGGATGAGCAGTTCTTC. It yields the protein CSATPVWDEQFF.

This clonotype was seen at least ten times. This chain joins TRBV29-1 and TRBJ2-1, with a possible D match to TRBD2 (6 bases). The V end was cut by 4 bases, the J end by 9 bases, with 19 bases between. The CDR3 has 14 amino acids. The V gene's germline CDR1 is SQVTM and CDR2 ANQGSEA. The CDR3 sequence: CSVASLTGVVEQFF. CDR3 DNA: TGCAGCGTTGCGTCCCTTACGGGGGTGGTTGAGCAGTTCTTC.

This clonotype was counted at least ten times. V gene TRBV30 combines with J gene TRBJ1-1; D gene unclear. The CDR3 has 13 residues. The germline V gene encodes CDR1 GTSNPN and CDR2 SVGIG (reference sequence). V was cut by 0 bases and J by 11 bases, with 16 bases left in between. DNA for the CDR3: TGTGCCTGGAGTGTAGAGTTCGCAGGTGCTGCTTTCTTT. It specifies CAWSVEFAGAAFF.

V gene TRBV12-3 or TRBV12-4 combines with J gene TRBJ1-6; no clear D. The CDR3 has 16 amino acids. Trimming stripped 5 bases from V and 6 bases from J, with 17 bases between. In nucleotides, the CDR3 is TGTGCCAGCAGTCAGTACCCCACCGCGGGTAATTCACCCCTCCACTTT. It translates to CASSQYPTAGNSPLHF.

This clonotype was counted many times. The chain recombines TRBV11-1 with TRBJ2-1, with 9 bases identical to TRBD1. The V and J ends lost 5 bases and 5 bases, in that order; junction bases with no gene match: 10. Germline V gene lookup returns CDR1 SGHAT and CDR2 FQDESV (reference sequence). This CDR3 is 16 amino acids long. DNA for the CDR3: TGTGCCAGCAGCCCGACGGGACAGGGCAACGACAATGAGCAGTTCTTC. Translating it yields CASSPTGQGNDNEQFF.

This clonotype was seen a few times. The chain links TRBV12-3 or TRBV12-4 to TRBJ1-2; 7 bases align to TRBD1. The CDR3 is made up of 13 amino acids. Trimming removed 5 bases from V and 3 bases from J; junction bases left unmatched: 3. CDR3 protein: CASSAGGYYGYTF. The CDR3 coding sequence is TGTGCCAGCAGTGCAGGGGGGTACTATGGCTACACCTTC.

The chain links TRBV7-9 to TRBJ2-5; 10 bases align to TRBD2. V shed 2 bases, J shed 4 bases, and the junction held 7 bases outside the gene matches. Germline V gene lookup returns CDR1 SEHNR and CDR2 FQNEAQ (reference sequence). There are 16 residues in the CDR3. The CDR3 loop reads CASSLKRGGLGETQYF. The CDR3 DNA reads as TGTGCCAGCAGCTTAAAGCGGGGGGGCCTCGGAGAGACCCAGTACTTC.

The chain recombines TRBV5-4 with TRBJ1-2, with 7 bases that match TRBD1. Trimming cost V 3 bases and J 2 bases; bases outside gene matches: 4. This CDR3 has 14 amino acids. Germline lookup yields CDR1 SGHNT and CDR2 YYREEE (reference sequence). The CDR3 DNA sequence: TGTGCCAGCAGCTCCGGACAGGAGAACTATGGCTACACCTTC. Protein product: CASSSGQENYGYTF.

In this sample, this clonotype turned up a few times. The V call is TRBV12-3 or TRBV12-4, the J call TRBJ2-7, with D possibly matching TRBD2 (5 bases). The V end was cut by 7 bases, the J end by 3 bases, with 16 bases between. The CDR3 extends over 14 amino acids. CDR3 loop: CASTFQAGDYEQYF. The CDR3 DNA follows: TGTGCCAGCACCTTTCAGGCCGGGGACTACGAGCAGTACTTC.

This clonotype was counted at least ten times. The chain has TRBV20-1 and TRBJ2-1; 12 positions agree with TRBD2. Germline V lookup: CDR1 DFQATT, CDR2 SNEGSKA (reference sequence). The ends lost 1 base at V and 0 bases at J; junction bases unmatched: 1. The CDR3 runs 16 residues. CDR3 in amino acids: CSARASGGASYNEQFF. The CDR3 DNA sequence: TGCAGTGCTAGAGCTAGCGGGGGGGCCTCCTACAATGAGCAGTTCTTC.

This clonotype was seen repeatedly, ten times or more. J is TRBJ1-6 and V is TRBV12-5; D unclear. Trimming cost V 6 bases and J 9 bases, with 12 bases left between them. The CDR3 contains 13 residues. Per germline, CDR1 LGHNT and CDR2 FRNRAP. CDR3 in DNA: TGTGCTAGTGGAAACTCTTTCGGTTCACCCCTCCACTTT. It codes for CASGNSFGSPLHF.

This clonotype was detected a few times. The V gene is TRBV9, the J gene TRBJ2-2; D might be TRBD1 (6 bases). Trimming pared 0 bases from V and 5 bases from J, leaving 11 bases between. CDR1 is SGDLS, CDR2 YYNGEE, per germline. This CDR3 is 15 amino acids long. This chain's CDR3 is CASSVEGVGTGELFF. CDR3 DNA sequence: TGTGCCAGCAGCGTAGAGGGGGTTGGTACCGGGGAGCTGTTTTTT.

This clonotype was seen many times. The rearrangement joins TRBV20-1 to TRBJ2-2; D tentatively reads TRBD1 or TRBD2 (5 bases each). Germline V gene data show CDR1 as DFQATT and CDR2 as SNEGSKA (reference sequence). CDR3 length: 15 amino acids. The germline V and J ends were trimmed by 2 bases and 2 bases, with 12 bases remaining between them. This CDR3 reads CSARPGRGNTGELFF. DNA of the CDR3: TGCAGTGCTAGACCGGGACGGGGAAACACCGGGGAGCTGTTTTTT.

This clonotype has only a few counts. This chain links TRBV19 with TRBJ1-3, with D unresolved. The CDR3 length is 14 residues. CDR1 and CDR2 from the germline V gene are LNHDA and SQIVND (reference sequence). V lost 4 bases, J lost 0 bases, and 7 bases lay in between. CDR3 sequence reads: CASSRFASGNTIYF. The CDR3 bases are TGTGCCAGTAGTAGGTTTGCCTCTGGAAACACCATATATTTT. Using reference TRBV19 and TRBJ1-3 for the parts outside the CDR3, the full variable domain is DGGITQSPKYLFRKEGQNVTLSCEQNLNHDAMYWYRQDPGQGLRLIYYSQIVNDFQKGDIAEGYSVSREKKESFPLTVTSAQKNPTAFYLCASSRFASGNTIYFGEGSWLTVV.

This clonotype was detected only a few times. This chain connects TRBV30 to TRBJ1-2, with D tentatively TRBD1 (5 bases). CDR1 GTSNPN and CDR2 SVGIG come from the germline V gene (reference sequence). Trimming shortened V by 0 bases and J by 8 bases, and 19 bases separated the two germline ends. CDR3 size: 15 residues. CDR3 DNA: TGTGCCTGGAGTGTACAACCCCAGGGATCCGGGGGCTACACCTTC. Protein: CAWSVQPQGSGGYTF.